The 32 T cell receptor beta chains below come from one sample, sequenced in a study of T cell responses to AZD1222 COVID-19 vaccine. The assay was immunoSEQ multiplex PCR, and TCRdb's table has in-frame clones only and misses some. The sample consists of tens of thousands of clones, less than 95% of them appearing once. Source: peripheral blood, taken 28 days after the second AZD1222 dose. The origin of the receptors is an adult who received the AZD1222 COVID-19 vaccine.

The chain has TRBV7-2 and TRBJ1-3; D not resolved. The CDR3 has 14 amino acids. The V gene lost 4 bases and the J gene lost 0 bases, with 7 bases spanning the gap. Germline V gene sequence: CDR1 SGHTA, CDR2 FQGNSA. The CDR3 region is CASSSSRSGNTIYF. The CDR3 region has the DNA TGTGCCAGCAGCTCCAGTCGCTCTGGAAACACCATATATTTT.

This chain uses TRBV5-1 with TRBJ1-1; D not certain. The V gene lost 2 bases and the J gene lost 1 base, with 12 bases spanning the gap. Germline CDR1 and CDR2: SGHRS and YFSETQ. CDR3 length: 15 amino acids. CDR3 sequence (DNA): TGCGCCAGCAGCTTAGGCCTGGGTTCGAACACTGAAGCTTTCTTT. Encoded protein: CASSLGLGSNTEAFF.

The chain uses TRBV7-2 and TRBJ2-7; no clear D gene. CDR3 length: 11 residues. Germline V gene data show CDR1 as SGHTA and CDR2 as FQGNSA. Trimming cost V 2 bases and J 4 bases, with 3 bases left between them. The CDR3, as DNA: TGTGCCAGCAGCTTACTATACGAGCAGTACTTC. This translates into CASSLLYEQYF.

The gene calls are TRBV7-2 and TRBJ2-7, with a tentative D call TRBD2 (6 bases). The CDR3 is made up of 14 amino acids. V lost 5 bases to trimming and J lost 3 bases, with 14 bases between them. CDR1 SGHTA and CDR2 FQGNSA come from the germline V gene. The CDR3 spells CASSPPSANYEQYF. As DNA, the CDR3 is TGTGCCAGCAGCCCACCTAGCGCGAACTACGAGCAGTACTTC.

The chain uses TRBV10-3 and TRBJ2-7; 7 bases are shared with TRBD2. Germline trimming cut 4 bases from V and 0 bases from J; bases unmatched to any gene: 9. From germline, CDR1 is ENHRY and CDR2 SYGVKD. The CDR3 is made up of 16 amino acids. The CDR3 reads CAISGVRGISSYEQYF. DNA for the CDR3: TGTGCCATCAGTGGGGTGCGGGGGATCAGCTCCTACGAGCAGTACTTC.

The chain is built from TRBV28 and TRBJ2-7; 8 bases agree with TRBD2. V dropped 4 bases and J dropped 6; count of bases not matched to a gene: 11. Germline assignment: CDR1 MDHEN and CDR2 SYDVKM. The CDR3 runs to 15 residues. CDR3 in DNA: TGTGCCAGCAGTTCCCCAGCGGGAGTCTCTAGCGAGCAGTACTTC. Protein: CASSSPAGVSSEQYF.

V is TRBV9 and J is TRBJ2-3; D is perhaps TRBD2 (6 bases). The CDR3 runs 15 residues. The V and J ends lost 0 bases and 4 bases respectively, with 12 bases between them. Germline V gene data show CDR1 as SGDLS and CDR2 as YYNGEE. The CDR3 DNA reads as TGTGCCAGCAGCGTAGCAGGAGGGACGGCAGATACGCAGTATTTT. This encodes CASSVAGGTADTQYF.

This chain connects TRBV2 to TRBJ1-4, with a weak D call TRBD1 (6 bases). The ends were cut back, 8 bases at V and 4 bases at J, with 11 bases in the middle. The CDR3 is 13 amino acids. Germline V gives CDR1 SNHLY, CDR2 FYNNEI. The CDR3 reads CASGRGVNEKLFF. The CDR3 DNA follows: TGTGCCAGCGGGAGGGGGGTTAATGAAAAACTGTTTTTT.

The chain carries TRBV7-2 and TRBJ1-5; maybe TRBD1 (5 bases). CDR3 length: 15 amino acids. Trimming pared 1 base from V and 2 bases from J, leaving 9 bases between. Germline V gives CDR1 SGHTA, CDR2 FQGNSA. The CDR3 reads CASSLVQGRNQPQHF. The DNA of the CDR3 is TGTGCCAGCAGCTTAGTCCAGGGACGCAATCAGCCCCAGCATTTT.

The chain recombines TRBV5-1 with TRBJ2-1, with D unresolved. This CDR3 spans 15 amino acids. V gave up 0 bases and J gave up 3 bases, with 10 bases separating them. Germline V gene lookup returns CDR1 SGHRS and CDR2 YFSETQ. The CDR3 region has the DNA TGCGCCAGCAGCTTGGTTGGCGCGATCTACAATGAGCAGTTCTTC. Its protein product is CASSLVGAIYNEQFF.

This chain connects TRBV4-1 to TRBJ2-7, with D maybe TRBD2 (5 bases). V lost 0 bases, J lost 4 bases, and 16 bases lay in between. The CDR3 extends over 16 amino acids. The germline gives CDR1 MGHRA, CDR2 YSYEKL. The CDR3 region is CASSQDEGNELYEQYF. CDR3 in DNA: TGCGCCAGCAGCCAAGATGAGGGAAATGAATTGTACGAGCAGTACTTC.

This chain uses TRBV7-2 with TRBJ2-6, with D unresolved. Trimming removed 1 base at V and 0 bases at J, with 4 bases between. The CDR3 totals 15 residues. Per germline, CDR1 SGHTA and CDR2 FQGNSA. As DNA, the CDR3 is TGTGCCAGCAGCTTAGAGGTCTCTGGGGCCAACGTCCTGACTTTC. The encoded protein is CASSLEVSGANVLTF.

The rearrangement uses TRBV5-4 and TRBJ1-5; TRBD1 is a possible D gene (6 bases). The CDR3 has 15 residues. Germline V gene lookup returns CDR1 SGHNT and CDR2 YYREEE (reference sequence). V shed 4 bases and J shed 7 bases, with 18 bases lying between them. CDR3 DNA: TGTGCCAGCAGCGTGCCAGGGGTTTCGGGCCAGCCCCAGCATTTT. It translates to CASSVPGVSGQPQHF.

The rearrangement links TRBV2 to TRBJ1-6; D perhaps matches TRBD1 (5 bases). Germline V lookup: CDR1 SNHLY, CDR2 FYNNEI. Trimming cost V 7 bases and J 2 bases, with 12 bases left between them. The CDR3 has 15 residues. The CDR3 DNA sequence: TGTGCCAGCACTAACGGGGGAACCTATAATTCACCCCTCCACTTT. Translated, it gives CASTNGGTYNSPLHF.

This chain joins TRBV7-9 and TRBJ2-3; 10 bases match TRBD1. Germline CDR1 SEHNR, CDR2 FQNEAQ (reference sequence). V trimming: 5 bases; J trimming: 4 bases; junction bases outside the gene matches: 6. CDR3 length: 15 amino acids. The CDR3 spells CASSRGTGVPDTQYF. For the CDR3, the DNA is TGTGCCAGCAGCCGAGGGACAGGGGTGCCAGATACGCAGTATTTT. Drawing the rest from reference TRBV7-9 and TRBJ2-3, the complete variable domain is DTGVSQNPRHKITKRGQNVTFRCDPISEHNRLYWYRQTLGQGPEFLTYFQNEAQLEKSRLLSDRFSAERPKGSFSTLEIQRTEQGDSAMYLCASSRGTGVPDTQYFGPGTRLTVL.

This chain joins TRBV2 and TRBJ1-3; possibly TRBD1 for D (6 bases). The CDR3 totals 15 residues. Germline V CDR1 and CDR2: SNHLY, FYNNEI. Trimming left V 4 bases short and J 1 base short, with 11 bases between. CDR3: CASSAIQGSGNTIYF. CDR3 DNA sequence: TGTGCCAGCAGTGCAATACAGGGATCTGGAAACACCATATATTTT.

This clone came up once. CDR3 nucleotides: TGTGCCAGCAACGAAGCGGGGGCCGGGGCCAACGTCCTGACTTTC. Translating gives CASNEAGAGANVLTF. The chain couples TRBV28 to TRBJ2-6, with 8 bases matching TRBD2. Per the germline V gene, CDR1 is MDHEN and CDR2 is SYDVKM. The CDR3 contains 15 residues. V gave up 7 bases and J gave up 4 bases; unmatched junction bases: 6.

The gene calls are TRBV5-1 and TRBJ2-7, with 15 bases identical to TRBD2. This CDR3 is built from 17 residues. The germline V gene encodes CDR1 SGHRS and CDR2 YFSETQ. J lost 1 base, V lost 3 bases, and 5 bases had no gene match. In nucleotides, the CDR3 is TGCGCCAGCAGCTCGGGACTAGCGGGAGGCGGTTCCTACGAGCAGTACTTC. Translating it yields CASSSGLAGGGSYEQYF.

The chain carries TRBV30 and TRBJ2-1; D remains ambiguous. Germline-derived CDR1 and CDR2 are GTSNPN and SVGIG (reference sequence). V lost 0 bases and J lost 5, with 11 bases in between. The CDR3 sequence is 14 residues long. In DNA form, the CDR3 reads TGTGCCTGGAGTGTACCCCCCAGAAACAATGAGCAGTTCTTC. This sequence encodes CAWSVPPRNNEQFF.

The chain combines TRBV7-9 with TRBJ2-1; 8 nucleotides match TRBD2. V shed 4 bases and J 7 bases; nucleotides not matched to a gene: 3. The CDR3 totals 13 residues. Per the germline V gene, CDR1 is SEHNR and CDR2 is FQNEAQ (reference sequence). In DNA, the CDR3 is TGTGCCAGCAGCTCACGGGGGGGTAATGAGCAGTTCTTC. The encoded protein is CASSSRGGNEQFF.

This rearrangement joins TRBV28 to TRBJ2-7, with 10 bases fitting TRBD2. V lost 5 bases to trimming and J lost 0 bases; unmatched junction nucleotides: 22. The CDR3 runs 21 residues. Germline CDR1 reads MDHEN; CDR2 reads SYDVKM. Here the CDR3 DNA reads TGTGCCAGCAGTCACGTCCGGGACAAATCCGGGACTAGCGCGAGCTCCTACGAGCAGTACTTC. Translation gives CASSHVRDKSGTSASSYEQYF.

J is TRBJ2-1 and V is TRBV11-2, with TRBD2 matching 7 bases. V lost 6 bases, J lost 0 bases, and 14 bases stayed unmatched. This CDR3 comprises 18 residues. Germline V gene sequence: CDR1 SGHAT, CDR2 FQNNGV. The CDR3 DNA follows: TGTGCCAGCAGTAAAGAGGGGAGCGGGGTAAGCTCCTACAATGAGCAGTTCTTC. Its protein product is CASSKEGSGVSSYNEQFF. Full variable domain (remainder filled in from reference TRBV11-2 and TRBJ2-1): EAGVAQSPRYKIIEKRQSVAFWCNPISGHATLYWYQQILGQGPKLLIQFQNNGVVDDSQLPKDRFSAERLKGVDSTLKIQPAKLEDSAVYLCASSKEGSGVSSYNEQFFGPGTRLTVL.

This clone was seen a single time. The chain is built from TRBV2 and TRBJ2-1; perhaps TRBD2 as D (5 bases). From germline, CDR1 is SNHLY and CDR2 FYNNEI. The CDR3 consists of 12 residues. V was shortened by 3 bases and J by 15 bases, with 15 bases between the two germline ends. CDR3 bases: TGTGCCAGCAGTGAGAGTTCGACTATCGGGTTCTTC. The encoded protein is CASSESSTIGFF. The whole variable domain, remainder taken from reference TRBV2 and TRBJ2-1, is EPEVTQTPSHQVTQMGQEVILRCVPISNHLYFYWYRQILGQKVEFLVSFYNNEISEKSEIFDDQFSVERPDGSNFTLKIRSTKLEDSAMYFCASSESSTIGFFGPGTRLTVL.

This clone occurred a few times. V and J are TRBV5-5 and TRBJ1-1, with TRBD1 identical over 7 bases. Germline V gene data show CDR1 as SGHKS and CDR2 as YYEKEE (reference sequence). Losses at the gene ends were 2 bases for V and 5 bases for J; bases not matched to a gene: 3. The CDR3 runs to 13 residues. CDR3 nucleotides: TGTGCCAGCAGCTTCACAGGGGTTACTGAAGCTTTCTTT. Protein sequence: CASSFTGVTEAFF. Together with reference TRBV5-5 and TRBJ1-1, the CDR3 gives the full variable domain: DAGVTQSPTHLIKTRGQQVTLRCSPISGHKSVSWYQQVLGQGPQFIFQYYEKEERGRGNFPDRFSARQFPNYSSELNVNALLLGDSALYLCASSFTGVTEAFFGQGTRLTVV.

V and J are TRBV28 and TRBJ2-2; D uncertain. V shed 10 bases and J shed 0 bases, with 9 bases lying between them. The length of the CDR3 is 13 residues. Germline CDR1 MDHEN, CDR2 SYDVKM. CDR3 in DNA: TGTGCCAATTTGGATCCGAACACCGGGGAGCTGTTTTTT. Amino acids: CANLDPNTGELFF.

This rearrangement joins TRBV10-3 to TRBJ1-1, with D maybe TRBD1 (5 bases). Per the germline V gene, CDR1 is ENHRY and CDR2 is SYGVKD. CDR3 size: 14 residues. Trimming stripped 4 bases from V and 3 bases from J, with 12 bases between. This CDR3 is CAISGGGRDTEAFF. CDR3 nucleotides: TGTGCCATCAGTGGCGGGGGTCGGGACACTGAAGCTTTCTTT.

The CDR3 is CASSYRTAYNEQFF. The CDR3 DNA follows: TGTGCCAGCAGCTACCGGACAGCTTACAATGAGCAGTTCTTC. The chain joins TRBV3-1 (or the pseudogene TRBV3-2) to TRBJ2-1; tentatively, D is TRBD1 (6 bases). The germline V gene has CDR1 LGHDT and CDR2 YNNKEL (reference sequence). This CDR3 spans 14 amino acids. The V gene lost 5 bases and the J gene lost 4 bases, with 12 bases spanning the gap.

The chain is built from TRBV19 and TRBJ1-2, with unresolved D. V was trimmed by 5 bases and J by 2 bases, leaving 3 bases between them. Germline CDR1 is LNHDA and CDR2 is SQIVND (reference sequence). The CDR3 totals 11 residues. The CDR3 coding sequence is TGTGCCAGTAGTCTAAACTATGGCTACACCTTC. It encodes CASSLNYGYTF.

V usage is TRBV28 and J usage is TRBJ1-1; 7 bases line up with TRBD1. Germline V CDR1 and CDR2: MDHEN, SYDVKM. This CDR3 is built from 15 residues. Trimming took 6 bases from V and 3 from J; bases not matched to a gene: 10. The CDR3 is CASSDRGRGDTEAFF. The CDR3 DNA sequence: TGTGCCAGCAGCGATAGGGGGCGCGGGGACACTGAAGCTTTCTTT.

The chain is built from TRBV9 and TRBJ1-3; tentatively, D is TRBD1 (5 bases). The CDR3 sequence is 14 residues long. Germline V CDR1 and CDR2: SGDLS, YYNGEE. Between the trimmed V and J ends, which lost 4 bases and 3 bases, there was a span of 11 bases. DNA of the CDR3: TGTGCCAGCAGCACCGGACATATTGGAAACACCATATATTTT. Its translation is CASSTGHIGNTIYF.

The CDR3: CASSSRTGGSGANVLTF. CDR3 nucleotides: TGTGCCAGCAGCTCCCGGACGGGTGGGTCTGGGGCCAACGTCCTGACTTTC. The chain couples TRBV7-3 to TRBJ2-6; D remains ambiguous. This CDR3 spans 17 amino acids. Germline values: CDR1 SGHTA, CDR2 FQGTGA. Trimming shortened V by 4 bases and J by 1 base, and 14 bases separated the two germline ends.

The CDR3 reads CASSRFSGSSETQYF. The CDR3 nucleotides read TGTGCCAGCTCACGGTTTAGCGGGAGTTCAGAGACCCAGTACTTC. The rearrangement links TRBV18 to TRBJ2-5; TRBD2 matches 9 bases. The V and J ends lost 4 bases and 4 bases, in that order; junction bases with no gene match: 7. This CDR3 contains 15 residues. CDR1 KGHSH and CDR2 LQKENI come from the germline V gene. The whole variable domain, filled in from reference TRBV18 and TRBJ2-5, reads NAGVMQNPRHLVRRRGQEARLRCSPMKGHSHVYWYRQLPEEGLKFMVYLQKENIIDESGMPKERFSAEFPKEGPSILRIQQVVRGDSAAYFCASSRFSGSSETQYFGPGTRLLVL.